The sequence of this T cell receptor beta chain was determined in a study of control samples from healthy donors and cancer patients. V was clipped by 2 bases and J by 6 bases, with 11 bases between them. This CDR3 contains 15 residues. CDR1 is MNHNY and CDR2 is SVGAGI in the germline V gene (reference sequence). The data were produced by immunoSEQ multiplex PCR, yet TCRdb's version contains in-frame clones alone and is incomplete. The table includes 100,000 or so clones, around 82% detected once. Sequenced input: blood. This rearrangement joins TRBV6-6 to TRBJ1-6; tentative D call: TRBD1 (6 bases). The source is a woman between 50 and 59 years old in good health. CDR3 loop: CASSYVRTANSPLHF. Written as DNA, the CDR3 is TGTGCCAGCAGTTACGTTCGGACAGCTAATTCACCCCTCCACTTT.